Each of the 29 T cell receptor beta chains below was sequenced from the same sample in a study of T cell responses to AZD1222 COVID-19 vaccine (TCRdb year 2021). The intended sense of this specimen's time point label: baseline before first vaccination. Receptor amplification or capture employed the immunoSEQ multiplex PCR assay. In its TCRdb copy, this immuneACCESS table keeps in-frame sequences only and misses some clones. Where compared with another copy, unresolved V genes explain less than half of these, and the others have no known cause. This sample comprises around 150,000 clones, about 88% of them detected only once. The ten biggest clones cover around 5.9% of the sample. Sample: peripheral blood, taken on day 0 of AZD1222 vaccination. The receptors come from an adult in good health.

This clone occurred a few times. The chain has TRBV5-4 and TRBJ2-5; D tentatively reads TRBD1 or TRBD2 (5 bases each). Germline V gene sequence: CDR1 SGHNT, CDR2 YYREEE (reference sequence). This CDR3 contains 13 residues. Deletions cut 1 base from V and 4 bases from J, with 8 bases between. The chain's CDR3 is CASSLNGAETQYF. CDR3 DNA sequence: TGTGCCAGCAGCTTGAACGGGGCAGAGACCCAGTACTTC.

This clone was recorded only once. The genes are TRBV28 and TRBJ2-1; D gene unclear. CDR1 and CDR2 from the germline V gene are MDHEN and SYDVKM. CDR3 length: 14 residues. With 6 bases removed from V and 4 bases from J, the gap between germline ends came to 13 bases. The CDR3: CASSPAAAYNEQFF. CDR3 in DNA: TGTGCCAGCAGCCCCGCCGCAGCTTACAATGAGCAGTTCTTC.

J is TRBJ1-1 and V is TRBV27; the D gene is possibly TRBD1 (6 bases). Germline V gene sequence: CDR1 MNHEY, CDR2 SMNVEV (reference sequence). V was clipped by 4 bases and J by 8 bases, with 26 bases between them. CDR3 length: 17 residues. The CDR3 region has the DNA TGTGCCAGCAGTTGGCGTACAGGGTCCCCGGGGCGGACGGAAGCTTTCTTT. This translates into CASSWRTGSPGRTEAFF.

CDR3 nucleotide sequence: TGTGCCAGCGCGACAGGGGTCGGCGAGCAGTACTTC. Amino acid sequence: CASATGVGEQYF. V gene TRBV28 combines with J gene TRBJ2-7, with 8 bases identical to TRBD1. Trimming cost V 8 bases and J 6 bases; bases outside gene matches: 6. Per the germline V gene, CDR1 is MDHEN and CDR2 is SYDVKM. CDR3 length equals 12 residues.

About this clone itself: Other DNA sequences in the same sample also yield this CDR3. The gene calls are TRBV5-1 and TRBJ1-1, with D possibly being TRBD1 (5 bases). V shed 0 bases and J shed 4 bases, with 7 bases lying between them. This CDR3 has 13 residues. Germline CDR1 SGHRS, CDR2 YFSETQ. The chain's CDR3 is CASSLGGGTEAFF. DNA of the CDR3: TGCGCCAGCAGCTTGGGCGGGGGCACTGAAGCTTTCTTT.

This chain joins TRBV29-1 and TRBJ1-1; D call uncertain. The V end lost 4 bases, the J end lost 5 bases, and 11 bases lay between the germline ends. Germline loops: CDR1 SQVTM, CDR2 ANQGSEA. The CDR3 covers 12 residues. The CDR3 DNA follows: TGCAGCGTTGTTCCGGGGAGGACTGAAGCTTTCTTT. Protein product: CSVVPGRTEAFF.

The chain links TRBV5-8 to TRBJ1-5; D might be TRBD1 (5 bases). V was trimmed by 4 bases and J by 3 bases, leaving 17 bases between them. The CDR3 has 16 residues. Germline V lookup: CDR1 SGHTS, CDR2 YDEGEE. CDR3 protein: CASSSQVDRSNQPQHF. The CDR3 DNA is TGTGCCAGCAGCAGCCAGGTCGACAGATCCAATCAGCCCCAGCATTTT.

Only a few counts were recorded for this clone. J is TRBJ1-6 and V is TRBV5-1; D unclear. Germline V gene lookup returns CDR1 SGHRS and CDR2 YFSETQ. The CDR3 sequence is 16 residues long. V was pared by 0 bases and J by 5 bases, with 12 bases between. The CDR3 loop is CASSLEGPSHNSPLHF. CDR3 coding DNA: TGCGCCAGCAGCTTGGAAGGACCTAGCCATAATTCACCCCTCCACTTT.

The chain links TRBV3-1 (or the pseudogene TRBV3-2) to TRBJ2-5, with D possibly being TRBD1 (5 bases). V lost 2 bases and J lost 5, with 12 bases in between. Germline V CDR1 and CDR2: LGHDT, YNNKEL (reference sequence). CDR3 length equals 14 residues. For the CDR3, the DNA is TGTGCCAGCAGCCAAAGGGGCAGACGGGAGACCCAGTACTTC. Amino acids: CASSQRGRRETQYF.

The rearrangement joins TRBV9 to TRBJ1-3; tentatively, D is TRBD1 (6 bases). The CDR3 covers 15 residues. Germline CDR1 and CDR2: SGDLS and YYNGEE. V was clipped by 4 bases and J by 4 bases, with 15 bases between them. CDR3 in DNA: TGTGCCAGCAGCTCAGAGGGGGTCGGGGGAAACACCATATATTTT. It yields the protein CASSSEGVGGNTIYF.

The V call is TRBV6-5, the J call TRBJ2-1; 7 nucleotides match TRBD2. CDR1 is MNHEY and CDR2 is SVGAGI in the germline V gene. The CDR3 is 15 residues long. Trimming removed 7 bases from V and 2 bases from J; junction bases left unmatched: 8. DNA for the CDR3: TGTGCCAGCAACCCCAGCGGGACTACCTACAATGAGCAGTTCTTC. Its protein is CASNPSGTTYNEQFF.

The V call is TRBV28, the J call TRBJ2-7, with D possibly being TRBD1 (5 bases). The CDR3 covers 16 residues. V was clipped by 7 bases and J by 4 bases, with 23 bases between them. Germline CDR1 MDHEN, CDR2 SYDVKM. This CDR3 reads CASTPNPGRERYEQYF. The CDR3 nucleotides read TGTGCCAGCACCCCGAACCCAGGGCGAGAGAGGTACGAGCAGTACTTC.

V is TRBV9 and J is TRBJ2-5; unclear D gene. Trimming cost V 3 bases and J 1 base, with 7 bases left between them. Looked up from germline, CDR1 is SGDLS and CDR2 is YYNGEE. The CDR3 runs to 13 residues. The CDR3 protein is CASSGRIQETQYF. CDR3 nucleotides: TGTGCCAGCAGCGGCAGAATCCAAGAGACCCAGTACTTC.

The chain recombines TRBV5-1 with TRBJ2-1; 9 bases are a match to TRBD2. Trimming cost V 6 bases and J 3 bases; bases outside gene matches: 7. The V gene's germline CDR1 is SGHRS and CDR2 YFSETQ. CDR3 size: 15 residues. CDR3 coding DNA: TGCGCCAGCACCAAAGCGGGAGGCAACTACAATGAGCAGTTCTTC. As protein: CASTKAGGNYNEQFF.

This chain joins TRBV3-1 (or the pseudogene TRBV3-2) and TRBJ2-1; D remains unclear. CDR3 size: 15 residues. Germline CDR1 LGHDT, CDR2 YNNKEL (reference sequence). V lost 8 bases to trimming and J lost 0 bases, with 14 bases between them. The CDR3 DNA reads TGTGCCAGCTCCCCCGTCTTCAGCTCCTACAATGAGCAGTTCTTC. Translation gives CASSPVFSSYNEQFF.

V and J are TRBV4-3 and TRBJ2-5; 7 bases agree with TRBD2. This CDR3 spans 16 amino acids. V lost 2 bases, J lost 2 bases, and 8 bases stayed unmatched. Per germline, CDR1 LGHNA and CDR2 YSLEER. CDR3 residues: CASSQQFLADQETQYF. The CDR3 DNA reads TGCGCCAGCAGCCAACAGTTCCTAGCGGATCAAGAGACCCAGTACTTC.

This rearrangement joins TRBV5-1 to TRBJ2-1, with D perhaps matching TRBD1 (5 bases). This CDR3 is built from 17 residues. CDR1 is SGHRS, CDR2 YFSETQ, per germline. Trimming stripped 0 bases from V and 0 bases from J, with 13 bases between. The CDR3 region has the DNA TGCGCCAGCAGCTTGGAGGGGCCTACGAGCTCCTACAATGAGCAGTTCTTC. It yields the protein CASSLEGPTSSYNEQFF.

This clone was seen only once. The chain carries TRBV19 and TRBJ1-1; a weak D match, TRBD1 (5 bases). Germline assignment: CDR1 LNHDA and CDR2 SQIVND (reference sequence). This CDR3 has 14 amino acids. V was pared by 4 bases and J by 6 bases, with 15 bases between. Written as DNA, the CDR3 is TGTGCCAGTAGTAACCCGCAGGGTGCCGCTGAAGCTTTCTTT. Translating gives CASSNPQGAAEAFF.

The chain recombines TRBV5-4 with TRBJ2-7; a weak D match, TRBD1 (6 bases). Trimming removed 0 bases from V and 4 bases from J, with 11 bases in between. This CDR3 region has 14 residues. From germline, CDR1 is SGHNT and CDR2 YYREEE (reference sequence). The CDR3 protein is CASSLGQEGYEQYF. CDR3 coding DNA: TGTGCCAGCAGCTTGGGACAGGAAGGATACGAGCAGTACTTC.

The chain has TRBV28 and TRBJ1-1; D gene ambiguous. The V end was cut by 7 bases, the J end by 1 base, with 7 bases between. The CDR3 runs 12 residues. Germline-derived CDR1 and CDR2 are MDHEN and SYDVKM. CDR3 DNA sequence: TGTGCCAGCATCACACAGAACACTGAAGCTTTCTTT. Encoded protein: CASITQNTEAFF.

In its sample, this clone was seen once. The V and J genes are TRBV5-1 and TRBJ2-3; TRBD1 is a possible D gene (5 bases). Deletions cut 2 bases from V and 3 bases from J, with 19 bases between. CDR3 size: 17 residues. Germline CDR1 is SGHRS and CDR2 is YFSETQ. Here the CDR3 reads CASSLEQERVKTDTQYF. Written as DNA, the CDR3 is TGCGCCAGCAGCTTAGAACAGGAACGGGTAAAGACAGATACGCAGTATTTT.

The chain carries TRBV7-8 and TRBJ1-2, with unresolved D. Germline V lookup: CDR1 SGHVS, CDR2 FQNEAQ. This CDR3 is built from 16 residues. With 5 bases removed from V and 7 bases from J, the gap between germline ends came to 23 bases. This CDR3 reads CASSQRQAAPTRGYTF. CDR3 sequence (DNA): TGTGCCAGCAGCCAAAGGCAGGCAGCACCCACCCGTGGCTACACCTTC.

This sequence joins TRBV9 and TRBJ2-7; the D is unclear. The V gene lost 2 bases and the J gene lost 6 bases, with 9 bases spanning the gap. The germline V gene encodes CDR1 SGDLS and CDR2 YYNGEE. There are 12 residues in the CDR3. CDR3 sequence: CASSVQVGEQYF. DNA for the CDR3: TGTGCCAGCAGCGTTCAAGTGGGCGAGCAGTACTTC. Based on the CDR3 plus reference TRBV9 and TRBJ2-7, the full variable domain is DSGVTQTPKHLITATGQRVTLRCSPRSGDLSVYWYQQSLDQGLQFLIQYYNGEERAKGNILERFSAQQFPDLHSELNLSSLELGDSALYFCASSVQVGEQYFGPGTRLTVT.

J is TRBJ1-1 and V is TRBV30; unclear D gene. Germline assignment: CDR1 GTSNPN and CDR2 SVGIG (reference sequence). This CDR3 spans 12 amino acids. CDR3 nucleotide sequence: TGTGCGGGCGGACGGTATGGTGCTGAAGCTTTCTTT. Translation gives CAGGRYGAEAFF.

DNA for the CDR3: TGTGCCAGCGCTTCCCGACAGGGGCCCTATCAGCCCCAGCATTTT. Encoded protein: CASASRQGPYQPQHF. The J gene is TRBJ1-5, the V gene TRBV6-6, with TRBD1 identical over 8 bases. The germline CDR1 and CDR2 sequences are MNHNY and SVGAGI (reference sequence). CDR3 length equals 15 residues. V lost 8 bases to trimming and J lost 5 bases; unmatched junction nucleotides: 11.

CDR3 nucleotide sequence: TGTGCCAGCAGCACAGGGAGTGGTTCACCCCTCCACTTT. This sequence encodes CASSTGSGSPLHF. The genes are TRBV9 and TRBJ1-6; D perhaps matches TRBD1 (6 bases). This CDR3 has 13 amino acids. V lost 4 bases and J lost 9, with 11 bases in between. Germline V gives CDR1 SGDLS, CDR2 YYNGEE.

The chain has TRBV4-1 and TRBJ2-7; 7 bases agree with TRBD2. V lost 0 bases to trimming and J lost 2 bases; unmatched junction nucleotides: 10. This CDR3 is built from 17 residues. Germline-derived CDR1 and CDR2 are MGHRA and YSYEKL. For the CDR3, the DNA is TGCGCCAGCAGCCAAGATGGCGGCGGGAGAGGCCCCTACGAGCAGTACTTC. Residues: CASSQDGGGRGPYEQYF.

This clone appeared a few times. The gene calls are TRBV3-1 (or the pseudogene TRBV3-2) and TRBJ2-5, with a possible D match to TRBD1 (6 bases). The CDR3 consists of 16 residues. Germline-derived CDR1 and CDR2 are LGHDT and YNNKEL (reference sequence). V lost 1 base and J 1 base, leaving 13 bases between the germline ends. The CDR3 loop is CASSQGPGHSQETQYF. As DNA, the CDR3 is TGTGCCAGCAGCCAAGGTCCGGGACACAGCCAAGAGACCCAGTACTTC.

V is TRBV7-2 and J is TRBJ1-2; D unresolved. V was clipped by 1 base and J by 0 bases, with 6 bases between them. The germline V gene has CDR1 SGHTA and CDR2 FQGNSA. The CDR3 covers 14 residues. CDR3 in amino acids: CASSLDVSNYGYTF. The CDR3, as DNA: TGTGCCAGCAGCTTAGACGTATCTAACTATGGCTACACCTTC.